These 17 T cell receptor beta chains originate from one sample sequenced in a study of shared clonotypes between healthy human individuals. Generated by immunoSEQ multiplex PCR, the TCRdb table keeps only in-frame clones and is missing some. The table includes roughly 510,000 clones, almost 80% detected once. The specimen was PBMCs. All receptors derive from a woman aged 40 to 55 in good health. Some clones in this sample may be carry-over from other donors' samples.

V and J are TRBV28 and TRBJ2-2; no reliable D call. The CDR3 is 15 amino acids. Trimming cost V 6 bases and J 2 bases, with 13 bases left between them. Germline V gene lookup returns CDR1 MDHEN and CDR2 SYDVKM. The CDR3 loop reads CASRFLGPNTGELFF. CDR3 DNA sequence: TGTGCCAGCAGATTTCTCGGTCCTAACACCGGGGAGCTGTTTTTT.

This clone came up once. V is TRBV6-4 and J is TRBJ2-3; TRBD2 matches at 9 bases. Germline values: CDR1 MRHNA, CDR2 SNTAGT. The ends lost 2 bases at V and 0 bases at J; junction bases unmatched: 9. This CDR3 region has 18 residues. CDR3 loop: CASSDGATSGPSTDTQYF. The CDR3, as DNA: TGTGCCAGCAGTGACGGCGCGACTAGCGGACCTAGCACAGATACGCAGTATTTT.

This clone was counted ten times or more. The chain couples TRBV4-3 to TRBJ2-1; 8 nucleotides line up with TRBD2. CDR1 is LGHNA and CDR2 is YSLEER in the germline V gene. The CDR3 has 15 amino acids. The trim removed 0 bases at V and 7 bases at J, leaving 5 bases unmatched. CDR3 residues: CASSQDSAGVNEQFF. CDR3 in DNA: TGCGCCAGCAGCCAAGACTCAGCGGGAGTGAATGAGCAGTTCTTC.

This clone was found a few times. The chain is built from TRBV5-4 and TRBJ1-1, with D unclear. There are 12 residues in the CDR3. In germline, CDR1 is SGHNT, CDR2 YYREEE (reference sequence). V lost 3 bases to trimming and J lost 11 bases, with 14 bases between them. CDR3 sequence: CASSSTKEIAFF. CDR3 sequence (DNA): TGTGCCAGCAGCTCGACGAAAGAAATCGCTTTCTTT.

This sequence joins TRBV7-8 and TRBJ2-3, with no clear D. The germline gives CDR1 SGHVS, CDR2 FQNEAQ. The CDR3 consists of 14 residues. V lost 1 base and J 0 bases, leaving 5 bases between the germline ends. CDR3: CASSLDSSTDTQYF. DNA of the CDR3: TGTGCCAGCAGCTTAGACAGTAGCACAGATACGCAGTATTTT.

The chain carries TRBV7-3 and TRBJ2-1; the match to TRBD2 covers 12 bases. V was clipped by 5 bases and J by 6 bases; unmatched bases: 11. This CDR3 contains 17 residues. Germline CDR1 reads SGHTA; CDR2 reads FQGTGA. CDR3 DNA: TGTGCCAGCAGCAAACCTAGCGGGAGGGCCCTTCGCAATGAGCAGTTCTTC. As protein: CASSKPSGRALRNEQFF.

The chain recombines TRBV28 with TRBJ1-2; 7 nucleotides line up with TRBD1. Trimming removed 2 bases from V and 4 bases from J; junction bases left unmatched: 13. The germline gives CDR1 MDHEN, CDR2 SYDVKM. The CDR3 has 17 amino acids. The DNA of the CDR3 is TGTGCCAGCAGTTTACCGGGACAGACCTCCACTAGCTATGGCTACACCTTC. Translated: CASSLPGQTSTSYGYTF.

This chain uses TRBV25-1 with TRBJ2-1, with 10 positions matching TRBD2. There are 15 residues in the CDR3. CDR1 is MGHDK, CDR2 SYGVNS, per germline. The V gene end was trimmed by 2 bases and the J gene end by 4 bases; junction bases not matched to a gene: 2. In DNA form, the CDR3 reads TGTGCCAGCAGTGAAGGTAGCGGGGGGTACAATGAGCAGTTCTTC. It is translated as CASSEGSGGYNEQFF.

For the CDR3, the DNA is TGTGCCAGCAGTGGCCCCGGGGGGAACACTGAAGCTTTCTTT. Encoded protein: CASSGPGGNTEAFF. The chain has TRBV6-1 and TRBJ1-1, with D possibly being TRBD1 (5 bases). This CDR3 spans 14 amino acids. V lost 4 bases to trimming and J lost 1 base, with 10 bases between them. Germline assignment: CDR1 MNHNS and CDR2 SASEGT.

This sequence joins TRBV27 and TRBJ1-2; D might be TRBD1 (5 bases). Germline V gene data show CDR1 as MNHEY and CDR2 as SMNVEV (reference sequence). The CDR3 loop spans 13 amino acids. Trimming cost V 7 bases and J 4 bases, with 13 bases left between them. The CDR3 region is CASMRGAGYGYTF. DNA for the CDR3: TGTGCCAGCATGAGGGGCGCCGGCTATGGCTACACCTTC.

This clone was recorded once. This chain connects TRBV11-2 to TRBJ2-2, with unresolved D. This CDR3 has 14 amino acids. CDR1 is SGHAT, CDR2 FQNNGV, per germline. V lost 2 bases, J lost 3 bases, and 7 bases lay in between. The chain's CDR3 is CASSLRPHTGELFF. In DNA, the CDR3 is TGTGCCAGCAGCTTAAGACCACACACCGGGGAGCTGTTTTTT.

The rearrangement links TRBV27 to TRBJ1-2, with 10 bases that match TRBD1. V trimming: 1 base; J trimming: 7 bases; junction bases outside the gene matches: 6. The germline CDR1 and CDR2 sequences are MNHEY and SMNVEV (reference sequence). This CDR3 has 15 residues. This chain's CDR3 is CASSLYPTGGFGYTF. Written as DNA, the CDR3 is TGTGCCAGCAGTTTATACCCGACAGGGGGCTTTGGCTACACCTTC.

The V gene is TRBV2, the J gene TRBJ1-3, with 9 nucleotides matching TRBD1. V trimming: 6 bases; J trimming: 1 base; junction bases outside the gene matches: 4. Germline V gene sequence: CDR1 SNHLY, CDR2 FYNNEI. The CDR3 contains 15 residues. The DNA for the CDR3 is TGTGCCAGCAGAATAGGGACAGGGTCTGGAAACACCATATATTTT. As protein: CASRIGTGSGNTIYF.

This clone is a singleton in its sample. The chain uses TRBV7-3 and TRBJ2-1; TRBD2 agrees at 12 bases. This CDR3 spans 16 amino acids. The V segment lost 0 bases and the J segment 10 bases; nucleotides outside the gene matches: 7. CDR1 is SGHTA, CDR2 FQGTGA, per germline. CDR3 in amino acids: CASSLTASGRAVEQFF. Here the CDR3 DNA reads TGTGCCAGCAGCTTAACGGCTAGCGGGAGGGCGGTGGAGCAGTTCTTC.

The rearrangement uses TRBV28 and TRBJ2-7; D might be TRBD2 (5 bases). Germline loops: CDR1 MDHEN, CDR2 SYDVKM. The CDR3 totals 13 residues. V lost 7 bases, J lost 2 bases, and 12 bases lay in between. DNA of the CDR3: TGTGCCAGCAACAACGGAGGAACCTACGAGCAGTACTTC. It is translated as CASNNGGTYEQYF.

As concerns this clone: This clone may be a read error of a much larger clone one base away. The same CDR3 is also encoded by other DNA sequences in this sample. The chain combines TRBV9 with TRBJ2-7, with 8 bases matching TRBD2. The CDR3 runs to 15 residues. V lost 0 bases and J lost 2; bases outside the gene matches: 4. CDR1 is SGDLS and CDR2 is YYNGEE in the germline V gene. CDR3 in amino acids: CASSVGGSGAYEQYF. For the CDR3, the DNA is TGTGCCAGCAGCGTAGGGGGTAGCGGGGCCTACGAGCAGTACTTC. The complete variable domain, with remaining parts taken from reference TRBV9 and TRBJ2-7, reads DSGVTQTPKHLITATGQRVTLRCSPRSGDLSVYWYQQSLDQGLQFLIQYYNGEERAKGNILERFSAQQFPDLHSELNLSSLELGDSALYFCASSVGGSGAYEQYFGPGTRLTVT.

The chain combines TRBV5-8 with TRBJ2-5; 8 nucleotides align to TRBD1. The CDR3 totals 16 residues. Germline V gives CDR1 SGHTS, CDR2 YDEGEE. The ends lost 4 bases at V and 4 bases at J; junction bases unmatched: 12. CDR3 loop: CASSTYKAGGRETQYF. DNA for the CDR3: TGTGCCAGCAGCACCTATAAGGCAGGGGGCCGAGAGACCCAGTACTTC.